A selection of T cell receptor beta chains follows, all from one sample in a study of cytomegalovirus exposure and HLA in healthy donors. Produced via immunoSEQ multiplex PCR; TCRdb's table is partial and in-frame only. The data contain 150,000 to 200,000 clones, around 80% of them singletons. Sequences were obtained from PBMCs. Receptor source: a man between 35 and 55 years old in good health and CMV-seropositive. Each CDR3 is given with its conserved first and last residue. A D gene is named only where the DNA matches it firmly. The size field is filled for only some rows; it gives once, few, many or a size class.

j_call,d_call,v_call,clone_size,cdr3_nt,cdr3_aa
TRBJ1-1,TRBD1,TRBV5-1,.,TGCGCCAGCAGCTTGGTACCCCCGGGACAGGGGTTGGACACTGAAGCTTTCTTT,CASSLVPPGQGLDTEAFF
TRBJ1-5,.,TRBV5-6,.,TGTGCCAGCAGCACAGGTACTCAGCCCCAGCATTTT,CASSTGTQPQHF
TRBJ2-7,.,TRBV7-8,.,TGTGCCAGCAGCTTAGACGACAGGTTCCACGAGCAGTACTTC,CASSLDDRFHEQYF
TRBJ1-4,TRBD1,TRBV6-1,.,TGTGCCAGCAGTGGCCCGACAGGGGTGCCGGAAAAACTGTTTTTT,CASSGPTGVPEKLFF
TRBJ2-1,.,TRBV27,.,TGTGCCAGCAGTGGGCGGGACAGAAACAATGAGCAGTTCTTC,CASSGRDRNNEQFF
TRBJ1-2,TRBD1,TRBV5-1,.,TGCGCCAGCAGCTTGGAGGAGGGACAGGGACATGGCTACACCTTC,CASSLEEGQGHGYTF
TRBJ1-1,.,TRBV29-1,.,TGCAGCGGGGGGGACTGGCGGGACACTGAAGCTTTCTTT,CSGGDWRDTEAFF
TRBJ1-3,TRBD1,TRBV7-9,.,TGTGCCAGCAGCCCACGCCGAGTGGACAGGGAAAGAAACACCATATATTTT,CASSPRRVDRERNTIYF
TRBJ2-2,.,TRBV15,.,TGTGCCACCAGCAGAGTACGAGTAACCGGGGAGCTGTTTTTT,CATSRVRVTGELFF
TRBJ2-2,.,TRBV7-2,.,TGTGCCAGCAGCCCCATTCGACAGGACACCGGGGAGCTGTTTTTT,CASSPIRQDTGELFF
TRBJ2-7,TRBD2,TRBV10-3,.,TGTGCCATCAGTGATCTGGCTAGCGGGAGCCACGAGCAGTACTTC,CAISDLASGSHEQYF
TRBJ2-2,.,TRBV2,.,TGTGCCAGCAGGCCAAAGAGTGGGAACACCGGGGAGCTGTTTTTT,CASRPKSGNTGELFF
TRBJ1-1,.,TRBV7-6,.,TGTGCCAGCAGCTTGTCGCGGGTCACTGAAGCTTTCTTT,CASSLSRVTEAFF
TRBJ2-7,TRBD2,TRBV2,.,TGTGCCAGCACCGGACTAGCGGCAACGCTCTACGAGCAGTACTTC,CASTGLAATLYEQYF
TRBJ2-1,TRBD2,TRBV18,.,TGTGCCAGCTCAGGGTGGCAGCGGGAGGATGAGCAGTTCTTC,CASSGWQREDEQFF
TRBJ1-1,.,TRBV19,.,TGTGCCAGTACCATATACTCGGGGGTGGGCACTGAAGCTTTCTTT,CASTIYSGVGTEAFF
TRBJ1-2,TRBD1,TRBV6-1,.,TGTGCCAGCAGGGGACAGGGGGCTGGAAACTATGGCTACACCTTC,CASRGQGAGNYGYTF
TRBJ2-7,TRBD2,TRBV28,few,TGTGCCAGCAGTTTGTGTTTACGGGGGGTCCGTTGTGGCGAGCAGTACTTC,CASSLCLRGVRCGEQYF
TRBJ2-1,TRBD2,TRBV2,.,TGTGCCTCCGTCGGCCGGGAGGGAACCTACAATGAGCAGTTCTTC,CASVGREGTYNEQFF
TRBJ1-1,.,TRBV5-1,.,TGCGCCAGCAGCTATAAGGCAGCGGGGGCGAACACTGAAGCTTTCTTT,CASSYKAAGANTEAFF
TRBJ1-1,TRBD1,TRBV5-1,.,TGCGCCAGCCATTTCAGGGGGGACACTGAAGCTTTCTTT,CASHFRGDTEAFF
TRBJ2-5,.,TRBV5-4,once,TGTGCCAGCAGCTTGGGACAGGTCCAAGAGACCCAGTACTTC,CASSLGQVQETQYF
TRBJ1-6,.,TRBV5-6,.,TGTGCCAGCAGCTTGAGGGTTAGGGGATATAATTCACCCCTCCACTTT,CASSLRVRGYNSPLHF
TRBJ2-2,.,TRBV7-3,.,TGTGCCAGCAGCTTAACTCTTACCGGGGAGCTGTTTTTT,CASSLTLTGELFF
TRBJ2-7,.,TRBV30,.,TGTGCCTCCTCGAGAGGAACCTACGAGCAGTACTTC,CASSRGTYEQYF
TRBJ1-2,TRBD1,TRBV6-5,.,TGTGCCAGCAGTTCTTACAGGGGAATGCGCTATGGCTACACCTTC,CASSSYRGMRYGYTF
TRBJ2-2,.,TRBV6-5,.,TGTGCCAGCTGGACGGGAGAAGGCACCGGGGAGCTGTTTTTT,CASWTGEGTGELFF
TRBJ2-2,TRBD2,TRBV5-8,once,TGTGCCAGCAGCTTGGGGGGACTAGTGACCGGGGAGCTGTTTTTT,CASSLGGLVTGELFF
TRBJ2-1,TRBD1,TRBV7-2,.,TGTGCCAGCAGCTCCTTAGGAGGGACAGGGTACAATGAGCAGTTCTTC,CASSSLGGTGYNEQFF
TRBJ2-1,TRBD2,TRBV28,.,TGTGCCAGCAGTCTAGGGGCTAGCGGGAGAAATGAGCAGTTCTTC,CASSLGASGRNEQFF
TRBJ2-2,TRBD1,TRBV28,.,TGTGCCAGCAGTCTCCCGACAGGGCGCACCGGGGAGCTGTTTTTT,CASSLPTGRTGELFF
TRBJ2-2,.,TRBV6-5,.,TGTGCCAGCAGTTACGAAGGAGGCGGCACCGGGGAGCTGTTTTTT,CASSYEGGGTGELFF
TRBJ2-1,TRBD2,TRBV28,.,TGTGCCAGCAGTGGAGTAGCGGGCTCCGCCTACAATGAGCAGTTCTTC,CASSGVAGSAYNEQFF
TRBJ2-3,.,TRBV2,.,TGTGCCAGCAGTGAAAGGTCAGGGCCTAGCACAGATACGCAGTATTTT,CASSERSGPSTDTQYF
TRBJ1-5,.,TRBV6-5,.,TGTGCCAGCAGTTGGGGCAGCAATCAGCCCCAGCATTTT,CASSWGSNQPQHF
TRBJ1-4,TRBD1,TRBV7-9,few,TGTGCCAGCAGCCCAAGGGACAGAGGCCATGAAAAACTGTTTTTT,CASSPRDRGHEKLFF